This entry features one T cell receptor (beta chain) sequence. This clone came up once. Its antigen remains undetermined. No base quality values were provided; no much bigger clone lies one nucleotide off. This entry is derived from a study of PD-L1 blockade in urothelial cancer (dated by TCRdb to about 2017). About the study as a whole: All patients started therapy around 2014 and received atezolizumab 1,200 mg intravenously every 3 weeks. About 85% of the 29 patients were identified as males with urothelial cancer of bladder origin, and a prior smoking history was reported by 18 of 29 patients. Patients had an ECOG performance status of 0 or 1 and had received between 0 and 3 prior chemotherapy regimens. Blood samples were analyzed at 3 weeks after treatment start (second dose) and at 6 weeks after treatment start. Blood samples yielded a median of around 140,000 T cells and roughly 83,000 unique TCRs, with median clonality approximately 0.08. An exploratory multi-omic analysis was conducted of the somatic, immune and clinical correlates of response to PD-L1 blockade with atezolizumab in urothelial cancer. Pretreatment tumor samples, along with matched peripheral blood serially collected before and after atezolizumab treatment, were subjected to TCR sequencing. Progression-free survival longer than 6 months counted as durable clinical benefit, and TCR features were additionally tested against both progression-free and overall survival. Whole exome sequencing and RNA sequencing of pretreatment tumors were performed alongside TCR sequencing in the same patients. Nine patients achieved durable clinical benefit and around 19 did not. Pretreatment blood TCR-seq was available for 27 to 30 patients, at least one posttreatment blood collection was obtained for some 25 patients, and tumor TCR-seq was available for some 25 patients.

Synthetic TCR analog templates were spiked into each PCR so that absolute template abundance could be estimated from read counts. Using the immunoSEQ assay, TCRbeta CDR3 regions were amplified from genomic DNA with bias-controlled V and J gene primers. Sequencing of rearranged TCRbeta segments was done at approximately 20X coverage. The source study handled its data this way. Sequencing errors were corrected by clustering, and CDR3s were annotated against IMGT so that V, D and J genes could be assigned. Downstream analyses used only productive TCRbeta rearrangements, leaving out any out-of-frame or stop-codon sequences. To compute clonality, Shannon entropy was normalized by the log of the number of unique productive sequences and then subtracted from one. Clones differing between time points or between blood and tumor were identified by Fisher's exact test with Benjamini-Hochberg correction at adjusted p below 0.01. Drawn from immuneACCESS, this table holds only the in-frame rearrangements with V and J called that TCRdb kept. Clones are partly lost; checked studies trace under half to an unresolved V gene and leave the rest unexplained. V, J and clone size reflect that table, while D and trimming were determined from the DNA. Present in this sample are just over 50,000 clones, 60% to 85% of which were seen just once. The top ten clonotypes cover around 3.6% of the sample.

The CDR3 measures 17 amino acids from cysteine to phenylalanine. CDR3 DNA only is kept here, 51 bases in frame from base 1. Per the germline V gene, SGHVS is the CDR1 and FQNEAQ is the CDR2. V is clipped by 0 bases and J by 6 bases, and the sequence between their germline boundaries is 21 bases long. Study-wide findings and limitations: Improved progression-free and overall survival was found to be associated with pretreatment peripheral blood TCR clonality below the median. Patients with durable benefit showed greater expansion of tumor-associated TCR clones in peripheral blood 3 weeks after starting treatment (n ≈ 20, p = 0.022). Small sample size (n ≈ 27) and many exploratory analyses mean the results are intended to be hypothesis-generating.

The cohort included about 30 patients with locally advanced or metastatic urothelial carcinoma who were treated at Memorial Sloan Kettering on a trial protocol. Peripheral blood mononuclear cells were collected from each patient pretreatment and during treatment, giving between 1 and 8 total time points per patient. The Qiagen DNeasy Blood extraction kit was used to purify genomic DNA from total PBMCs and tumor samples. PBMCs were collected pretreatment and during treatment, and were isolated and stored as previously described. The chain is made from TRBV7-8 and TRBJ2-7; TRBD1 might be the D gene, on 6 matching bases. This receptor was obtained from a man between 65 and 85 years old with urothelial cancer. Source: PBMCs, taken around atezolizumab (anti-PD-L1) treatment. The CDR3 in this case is CASSLAIQGRFPPEQYF. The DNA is TGTGCCAGCAGCTTAGCTATTCAGGGGCGTTTCCCCCCCGAGCAGTACTTC.